These 30 T cell receptor beta chains originate from one sample sequenced in a study of OX40 agonist ivuxolimab in advanced cancers. Assay used: immunoSEQ multiplex PCR; TCRdb lists only in-frame clones, some missing. Altogether about 61,000 clones are present, around 93% being singletons, with the ten largest covering approximately 23%. The source was CD4+ or CD8+ T cells sorted from blood, collected in a trial of the OX40 agonist ivuxolimab. The receptor set was obtained from an adult with an advanced solid tumor such as melanoma, head and neck, liver or kidney cancer.

Turning to this clone: Mismatch with germline at one junction end may stem from a read error. The sample has other DNA sequences that encode this CDR3 too. V and J are TRBV7-6 and TRBJ1-5; D is unclear. Germline V gene lookup returns CDR1 SGHVS and CDR2 FNYEAQ. This CDR3 is built from 13 residues. This CDR3 is CASSLRVNQPQHF. In DNA form, the CDR3 reads TGCGCCAGCAGCTTGAGAGTAAATCAGCCCCAGCATTTT.

This sequence joins TRBV11-2 and TRBJ2-7; no clear D gene. V lost 3 bases and J lost 3, with 6 bases in between. The CDR3 totals 12 residues. Germline V lookup: CDR1 SGHAT, CDR2 FQNNGV. CDR3 residues: CASSFTDYEQYV. CDR3 DNA sequence: TGTGCCAGCAGCTTTACGGACTACGAGCAGTACGTC.

The genes are TRBV5-4 and TRBJ2-7; tentative D call: TRBD1 (6 bases). Germline assignment: CDR1 SGHNT and CDR2 YYREEE (reference sequence). The CDR3 has 13 residues. The ends were cut back, 2 bases at V and 6 bases at J, with 12 bases in the middle. This CDR3 reads CASSFDSGVEQYF. In DNA, the CDR3 is TGTGCCAGCAGCTTTGATTCAGGGGTCGAGCAGTACTTC. Variable domain in full (rest from reference TRBV5-4 and TRBJ2-7): ETGVTQSPTHLIKTRGQQVTLRCSSQSGHNTVSWYQQALGQGPQFIFQYYREEENGRGNFPPRFSGLQFPNYSSELNVNALELDDSALYLCASSFDSGVEQYFGPGTRLTVT.

This chain connects TRBV2 to TRBJ1-6; maybe TRBD1 (6 bases). Germline V lookup: CDR1 SNHLY, CDR2 FYNNEI. Trimming removed 2 bases from V and 10 bases from J, with 15 bases in between. The CDR3 is made up of 15 amino acids. The CDR3 DNA reads as TGTGCCAGCAGTGAAATGTGGGGGGCTCGATCACCCCTCCACTTT. Translation gives CASSEMWGARSPLHF.

This chain connects TRBV28 to TRBJ1-5; no reliable D call. Germline-derived CDR1 and CDR2 are MDHEN and SYDVKM. The CDR3 runs to 11 residues. Deletions cut 5 bases from V and 4 bases from J, with 3 bases between. Here the CDR3 reads CASSANQPQHF. The CDR3 DNA follows: TGTGCCAGCAGTGCGAATCAGCCCCAGCATTTT. The whole variable domain, filled in from reference TRBV28 and TRBJ1-5, reads DVKVTQSSRYLVKRTGEKVFLECVQDMDHENMFWYRQDPGLGLRLIYFSYDVKMKEKGDIPEGYSVSREKKERFSLILESASTNQTSMYLCASSANQPQHFGDGTRLSIL.

V usage is TRBV6-1 and J usage is TRBJ2-2; tentative D call: TRBD1 (5 bases). The CDR3 covers 16 residues. Germline-derived CDR1 and CDR2 are MNHNS and SASEGT. Trimming took off 1 base at V and 4 bases at J, with 13 bases between the two ends. DNA for the CDR3: TGTGCCAGCAGTGAAGATTGGGGCGCGATCACCGGGGAGCTGTTTTTT. Encoded protein: CASSEDWGAITGELFF.

Details on this clone: Other DNA sequences in this sample translate to the same CDR3. This chain links TRBV13 with TRBJ2-7; D not resolved. Germline V lookup: CDR1 PRHDT, CDR2 FYEKMQ (reference sequence). The V end lost 0 bases, the J end lost 1 base, and 4 bases lay between the germline ends. This CDR3 has 13 residues. The CDR3 DNA follows: TGTGCCAGCAGCTTAGGTAGGTCCTACGAGCAGTACTTC. Translating gives CASSLGRSYEQYF. Supplemented by reference TRBV13 and TRBJ2-7, the full variable domain reads AAGVIQSPRHLIKEKRETATLKCYPIPRHDTVYWYQQGPGQDPQFLISFYEKMQSDKGSIPDRFSAQQFSDYHSELNMSSLELGDSALYFCASSLGRSYEQYFGPGTRLTVT.

This clone was found once. The chain joins TRBV4-3 to TRBJ1-2; unclear D gene. V was shortened by 2 bases and J by 0 bases, with 13 bases between the two germline ends. The germline V gene has CDR1 LGHNA and CDR2 YSLEER. There are 16 residues in the CDR3. Here the CDR3 reads CASSQHRARTNYGYTF. CDR3 coding DNA: TGCGCCAGCAGCCAACACCGGGCAAGGACTAACTATGGCTACACCTTC.

The CDR3 reads CASSQEPSGGTDTQYF. The CDR3, as DNA: TGCGCCAGCAGCCAAGAACCTAGCGGGGGCACAGATACGCAGTATTTT. V and J are TRBV4-1 and TRBJ2-3; 9 bases align to TRBD2. J gave up 1 base and V 0 bases, and 2 bases lay outside the gene matches. Germline V lookup: CDR1 MGHRA, CDR2 YSYEKL. This CDR3 contains 16 residues.

The chain has TRBV27 and TRBJ2-7; TRBD1 might be the D (6 bases). V was trimmed by 6 bases and J by 2 bases, leaving 14 bases between them. The CDR3 length is 14 residues. CDR1 MNHEY and CDR2 SMNVEV come from the germline V gene (reference sequence). The CDR3 region is CASRPTGNPYEQYF. For the CDR3, the DNA is TGTGCCAGCAGGCCTACAGGGAACCCCTACGAGCAGTACTTC.

The chain has TRBV6-6 and TRBJ2-7; D is undetermined. The CDR3 runs to 15 residues. Trimming stripped 7 bases from V and 1 base from J, with 17 bases between. Germline-derived CDR1 and CDR2 are MNHNY and SVGAGI (reference sequence). CDR3 coding DNA: TGTGCCAGCAAAGAACTTACGGGTCGTTCCTACGAGCAGTACTTC. This encodes CASKELTGRSYEQYF.

This chain connects TRBV7-2 to TRBJ1-1, with TRBD1 as a possible D gene (6 bases). Germline-derived CDR1 and CDR2 are SGHTA and FQGNSA. The CDR3 loop spans 17 amino acids. Trimming cost V 4 bases and J 0 bases, with 18 bases left between them. CDR3 sequence reads: CASSSPPPQGLNTEAFF. The CDR3 DNA follows: TGTGCCAGCAGCTCCCCACCCCCACAGGGCCTGAACACTGAAGCTTTCTTT.

This clone was found once. This rearrangement joins TRBV13 to TRBJ1-5; D call uncertain. V shed 0 bases and J shed 0 bases, with 6 bases lying between them. CDR1 and CDR2 from the germline V gene are PRHDT and FYEKMQ (reference sequence). This CDR3 has 15 residues. CDR3 coding DNA: TGTGCCAGCAGCTTAGGTCTCTATAGCAATCAGCCCCAGCATTTT. Its protein product is CASSLGLYSNQPQHF.

The V gene is TRBV27, the J gene TRBJ2-7; 7 bases fit TRBD2. The J segment lost 1 base and the V segment lost 6 bases, leaving 3 bases of the junction unmatched. Germline V CDR1 and CDR2: MNHEY, SMNVEV (reference sequence). CDR3 length: 13 residues. CDR3 region: CASSGTTSYEQYF. CDR3 DNA sequence: TGTGCCAGCAGCGGGACTACTTCCTACGAGCAGTACTTC.

The table lists this clone with a few counts. The chain uses TRBV27 and TRBJ1-5; no definite D call. Between the trimmed V and J ends, which lost 3 bases and 9 bases, there was a span of 9 bases. The CDR3 sequence is 12 residues long. Germline CDR1 is MNHEY and CDR2 is SMNVEV (reference sequence). The CDR3 DNA sequence: TGTGCCAGCAGTTTCGGGGTCGGGCCCCAGCATTTT. Translating it yields CASSFGVGPQHF.

The CDR3 region has the DNA TGTGCCAGCATCTTGTCTAGTGAAGGAGATACGCAGTATTTT. Translated: CASILSSEGDTQYF. V gene TRBV13 combines with J gene TRBJ2-3; D remains unclear. Trimming left V 7 bases short and J 5 bases short, with 16 bases between. Germline V gives CDR1 PRHDT, CDR2 FYEKMQ (reference sequence). This CDR3 region has 14 residues.

This chain connects TRBV9 to TRBJ2-3, with D possibly being TRBD2 (5 bases). The CDR3 runs to 11 residues. Per germline, CDR1 SGDLS and CDR2 YYNGEE. V lost 0 bases, J lost 10 bases, and 6 bases lay in between. The CDR3 spells CASSVAGAQYF. The CDR3 coding sequence is TGTGCCAGCAGCGTAGCCGGGGCGCAGTATTTT.

The genes are TRBV28 and TRBJ1-2; D perhaps matches TRBD1 (5 bases). Germline V gene lookup returns CDR1 MDHEN and CDR2 SYDVKM. The V end lost 4 bases, the J end lost 6 bases, and 9 bases lay between the germline ends. The CDR3 runs 12 residues. CDR3 bases: TGTGCCAGCAGTTCCTGGGGCGATGGCTACACCTTC. It is translated as CASSSWGDGYTF.

This sequence joins TRBV30 and TRBJ2-2; unclear D gene. The CDR3 has 15 residues. Germline CDR1 reads GTSNPN; CDR2 reads SVGIG (reference sequence). Trimming took 2 bases from V and 1 from J, leaving 11 bases between them. The CDR3 sequence is CAWSRLQMNTGELFF. CDR3 DNA: TGTGCCTGGAGTCGGCTACAAATGAACACCGGGGAGCTGTTTTTT.

The V gene is TRBV6-1, the J gene TRBJ2-1; the match to TRBD1 covers 7 bases. The CDR3 contains 15 residues. Germline loops: CDR1 MNHNS, CDR2 SASEGT. Trimming cost V 4 bases and J 5 bases; bases outside gene matches: 8. The CDR3: CASSGSRGTNNEQFF. The CDR3 bases are TGTGCCAGCAGTGGGTCCAGGGGGACCAACAATGAGCAGTTCTTC.

CDR3 sequence: CASTLSGGTGELFF. CDR3 DNA: TGTGCCAGCACTCTCTCAGGGGGGACCGGGGAGCTGTTTTTT. This chain links TRBV28 with TRBJ2-2, with TRBD1 as a possible D gene (7 bases). The germline V gene encodes CDR1 MDHEN and CDR2 SYDVKM. Deletions cut 7 bases from V and 5 bases from J, with 14 bases between. The CDR3 runs to 14 residues.

CDR3 nucleotide sequence: TGTGCCAGCAGCTTCCAACTCAAGTACCAAGAGACCCAGTACTTC. Translation: CASSFQLKYQETQYF. The chain employs TRBV5-5 and TRBJ2-5; no firm D call. Germline CDR1 reads SGHKS; CDR2 reads YYEKEE (reference sequence). The CDR3 spans 15 residues. V lost 2 bases, J lost 0 bases, and 11 bases lay in between.

The rearrangement joins TRBV28 to TRBJ2-7; 11 nucleotides line up with TRBD2. The CDR3 loop spans 16 amino acids. Unmatched junction bases numbered 10, after V lost 5 bases and J lost 4 bases. Germline values: CDR1 MDHEN, CDR2 SYDVKM. In DNA form, the CDR3 reads TGTGCCAGCAGTGAAGAGACTAGCGGGACCTTATACGAGCAGTACTTC. Encoded protein: CASSEETSGTLYEQYF.

J is TRBJ2-1 and V is TRBV15, with 7 bases that match TRBD1. CDR3 length: 13 residues. Germline CDR1 and CDR2: LNHNV and YYDKDF (reference sequence). V was pared by 1 base and J by 8 bases, with 2 bases of the junction left unmatched. The CDR3 loop is CATSRVTGDEQFF. The CDR3 bases are TGTGCCACCAGCAGAGTTACAGGGGATGAGCAGTTCTTC.

The CDR3 loop is CASSYSENTEAFF. CDR3 coding DNA: TGTGCCAGCAGTTACTCGGAGAACACTGAAGCTTTCTTT. The chain couples TRBV6-6 to TRBJ1-1; D remains ambiguous. Trimming removed 0 bases at V and 1 base at J, with 3 bases between. The CDR3 loop spans 13 amino acids. CDR1 and CDR2 (germline): MNHNY, SVGAGI (reference sequence).

This chain connects TRBV6-1 to TRBJ2-1; D might be TRBD2 (7 bases). CDR3 size: 15 residues. The ends were cut back, 7 bases at V and 9 bases at J, with 22 bases in the middle. Germline CDR1 and CDR2: MNHNS and SASEGT. CDR3 sequence (DNA): TGTGCCAGCACCTTAGACCGGCGGGGGCTGGGTGAGCAGTTCTTC. Protein product: CASTLDRRGLGEQFF.

The chain couples TRBV9 to TRBJ1-2; D unresolved. The germline V gene encodes CDR1 SGDLS and CDR2 YYNGEE. V was clipped by 0 bases and J by 0 bases, with 3 bases between them. The CDR3 covers 13 residues. CDR3 protein: CASSVGANYGYTF. Here the CDR3 DNA reads TGTGCCAGCAGCGTAGGGGCTAACTATGGCTACACCTTC.

CDR3 in amino acids: CASSWTSQGAEGYGYTF. The CDR3 bases are TGTGCCAGCAGTTGGACTTCACAGGGGGCGGAGGGCTATGGCTACACCTTC. The rearrangement links TRBV28 to TRBJ1-2, with 9 bases fitting TRBD1. V dropped 4 bases and J dropped 4; count of bases not matched to a gene: 13. CDR1 MDHEN and CDR2 SYDVKM come from the germline V gene. This CDR3 has 17 residues.

This rearrangement joins TRBV6-5 to TRBJ1-3, with D uncertain. Per germline, CDR1 MNHEY and CDR2 SVGAGI. The CDR3 extends over 11 amino acids. V shed 5 bases and J shed 7 bases, with 6 bases lying between them. The CDR3 DNA reads as TGTGCCAGCAGTACGGGGAACACCATATATTTT. Protein product: CASSTGNTIYF.

CDR3 nucleotides: TGTGCCAGCAGCCCCCCGCAGGTACTTGGCTACACCTTC. It is translated as CASSPPQVLGYTF. The rearrangement uses TRBV6-6 and TRBJ1-2; D unresolved. CDR3 length equals 13 residues. The germline gives CDR1 MNHNY, CDR2 SVGAGI (reference sequence). Trimming shortened V by 6 bases and J by 7 bases, and 15 bases separated the two germline ends.